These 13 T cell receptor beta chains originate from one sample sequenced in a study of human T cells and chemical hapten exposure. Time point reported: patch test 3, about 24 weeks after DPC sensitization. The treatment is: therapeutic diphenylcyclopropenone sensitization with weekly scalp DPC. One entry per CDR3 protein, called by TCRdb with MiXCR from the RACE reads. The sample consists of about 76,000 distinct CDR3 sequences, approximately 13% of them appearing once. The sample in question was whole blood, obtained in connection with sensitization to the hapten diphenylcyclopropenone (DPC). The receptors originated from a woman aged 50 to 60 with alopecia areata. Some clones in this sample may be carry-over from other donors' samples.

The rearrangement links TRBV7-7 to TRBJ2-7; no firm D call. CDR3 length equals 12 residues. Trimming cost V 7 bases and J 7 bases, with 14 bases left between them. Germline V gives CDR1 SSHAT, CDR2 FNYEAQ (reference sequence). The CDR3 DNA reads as TGTGCCAGCACCCCGAACTGGAGAGAGCAGTACTTC. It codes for CASTPNWREQYF.

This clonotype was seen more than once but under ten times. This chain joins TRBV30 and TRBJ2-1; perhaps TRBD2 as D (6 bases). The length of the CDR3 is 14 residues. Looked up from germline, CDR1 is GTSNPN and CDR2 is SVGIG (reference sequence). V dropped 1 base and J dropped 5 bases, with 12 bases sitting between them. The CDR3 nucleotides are TGTGCCTGGAGTGCGGGATTAGCGGACAATGAGCAGTTCTTC. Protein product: CAWSAGLADNEQFF. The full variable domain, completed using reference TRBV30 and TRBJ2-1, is SQTIHQWPATLVQPVGSPLSLECTVEGTSNPNLYWYRQAAGRGLQLLFYSVGIGQISSEVPQNLSASRPQDRQFILSSKKLLLSDSGFYLCAWSAGLADNEQFFGPGTRLTVL.

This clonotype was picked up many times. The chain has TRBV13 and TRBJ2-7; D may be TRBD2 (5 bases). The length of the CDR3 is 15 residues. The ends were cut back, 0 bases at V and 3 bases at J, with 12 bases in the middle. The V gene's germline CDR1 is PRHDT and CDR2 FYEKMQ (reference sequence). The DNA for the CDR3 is TGTGCCAGCAGCTTAGGGACCCTCGGACTCTACGAGCAGTACTTC. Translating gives CASSLGTLGLYEQYF.

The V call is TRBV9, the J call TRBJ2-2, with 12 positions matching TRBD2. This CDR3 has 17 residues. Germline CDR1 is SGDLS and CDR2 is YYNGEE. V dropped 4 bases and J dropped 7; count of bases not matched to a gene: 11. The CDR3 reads CASSPRLAGDRSGELFF. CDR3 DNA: TGTGCCAGCAGCCCCCGACTAGCGGGAGATCGTAGCGGGGAGCTGTTTTTT.

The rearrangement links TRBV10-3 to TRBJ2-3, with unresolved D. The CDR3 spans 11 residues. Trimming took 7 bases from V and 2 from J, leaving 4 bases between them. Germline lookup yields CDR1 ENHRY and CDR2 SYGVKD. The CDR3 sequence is CAIKTTDTQYF. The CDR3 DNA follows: TGTGCCATCAAAACCACAGATACGCAGTATTTT.

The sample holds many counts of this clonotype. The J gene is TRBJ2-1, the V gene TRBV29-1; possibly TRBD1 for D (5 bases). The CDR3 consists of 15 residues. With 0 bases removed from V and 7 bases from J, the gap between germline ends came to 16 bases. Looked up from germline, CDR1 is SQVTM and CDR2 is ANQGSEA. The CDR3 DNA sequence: TGCAGCGTTGAAGATCAGGGTCGACGACTTAATGAGCAGTTCTTC. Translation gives CSVEDQGRRLNEQFF.

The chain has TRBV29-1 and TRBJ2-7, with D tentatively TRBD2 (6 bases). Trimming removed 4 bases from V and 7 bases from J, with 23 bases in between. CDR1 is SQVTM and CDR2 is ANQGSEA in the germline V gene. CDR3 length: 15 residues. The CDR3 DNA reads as TGCAGCGTTGCCGGGACTGGCGCCCGGAGGCGGGAGCAGTACTTC. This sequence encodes CSVAGTGARRREQYF.

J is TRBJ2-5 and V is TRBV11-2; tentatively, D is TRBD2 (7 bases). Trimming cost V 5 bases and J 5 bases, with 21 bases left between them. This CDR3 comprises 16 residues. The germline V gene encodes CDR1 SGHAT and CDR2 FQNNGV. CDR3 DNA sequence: TGTGCCAGCAGCCCTGGGGGGGGCTTAGTCTGGGAGACCCAGTACTTC. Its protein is CASSPGGGLVWETQYF.

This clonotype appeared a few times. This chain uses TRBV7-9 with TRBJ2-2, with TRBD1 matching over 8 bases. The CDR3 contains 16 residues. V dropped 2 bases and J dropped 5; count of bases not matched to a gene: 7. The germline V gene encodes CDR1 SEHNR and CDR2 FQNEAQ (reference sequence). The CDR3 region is CASSLWQGARTGELFF. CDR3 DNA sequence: TGTGCCAGCAGCTTATGGCAGGGGGCGCGGACCGGGGAGCTGTTTTTT.

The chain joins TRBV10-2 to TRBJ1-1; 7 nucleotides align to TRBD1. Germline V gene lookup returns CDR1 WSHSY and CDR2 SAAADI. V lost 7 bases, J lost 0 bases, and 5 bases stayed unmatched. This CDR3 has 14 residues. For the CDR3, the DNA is TGCGCCAGCACAAGACAGGGAATGAACACTGAAGCTTTCTTT. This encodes CASTRQGMNTEAFF.

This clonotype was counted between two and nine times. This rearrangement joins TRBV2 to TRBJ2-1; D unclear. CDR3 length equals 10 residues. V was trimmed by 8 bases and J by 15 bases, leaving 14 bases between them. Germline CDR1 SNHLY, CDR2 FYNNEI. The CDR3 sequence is CASRPGPRFF. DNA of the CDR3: TGTGCCAGCCGACCGGGCCCGCGGTTCTTC.

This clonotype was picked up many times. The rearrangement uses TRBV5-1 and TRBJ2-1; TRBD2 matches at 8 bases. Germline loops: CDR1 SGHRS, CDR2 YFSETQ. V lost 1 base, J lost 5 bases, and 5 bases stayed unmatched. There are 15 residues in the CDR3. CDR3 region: CASSLKVAGHNEQFF. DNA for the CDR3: TGCGCCAGCAGCTTGAAGGTAGCGGGGCACAATGAGCAGTTCTTC.

The CDR3 reads CASSQEGGRVQETQYF. CDR3 sequence (DNA): TGTGCCAGCAGCCAAGAAGGCGGGAGGGTCCAAGAGACCCAGTACTTC. The gene calls are TRBV4-2 and TRBJ2-5; 9 bases align to TRBD2. The CDR3 loop spans 16 amino acids. Unmatched junction bases numbered 3, after V lost 0 bases and J lost 1 base. Looked up from germline, CDR1 is LGHNA and CDR2 is YNFKEQ.